The source of this T cell receptor (beta chain) is a study of human T cells and chemical hapten exposure. The authors extracted total RNA from unfractionated whole blood. The CDR3 sequence is 16 residues long. Trimming pared 0 bases from V and 8 bases from J, leaving 19 bases between. The germline gives CDR1 LNHNV, CDR2 YYDKDF (reference sequence). Findings of the study overall: Once DPC sensitization occurred, TCRs above 1 in 1000 frequency showed no change.

Unique molecular identifiers were attached to individual cDNA molecules within the library. A single record per CDR3 protein comes from TCRdb applying MiXCR to the 5' RACE reads. The table records roughly 120,000 distinct CDR3 sequences, approximately 20% of them present only once. Turning to this clonotype: The antigen is not known.

The TCR comes from a human donor in good health. The chain combines TRBV15 with TRBJ1-2, with D perhaps matching TRBD1 (5 bases). CDR3 nucleotides: TGTGCCACCAGCAGAGATTGGAGGACAATCAGGAGGGGCTACACCTTC. Its protein is CATSRDWRTIRRGYTF.